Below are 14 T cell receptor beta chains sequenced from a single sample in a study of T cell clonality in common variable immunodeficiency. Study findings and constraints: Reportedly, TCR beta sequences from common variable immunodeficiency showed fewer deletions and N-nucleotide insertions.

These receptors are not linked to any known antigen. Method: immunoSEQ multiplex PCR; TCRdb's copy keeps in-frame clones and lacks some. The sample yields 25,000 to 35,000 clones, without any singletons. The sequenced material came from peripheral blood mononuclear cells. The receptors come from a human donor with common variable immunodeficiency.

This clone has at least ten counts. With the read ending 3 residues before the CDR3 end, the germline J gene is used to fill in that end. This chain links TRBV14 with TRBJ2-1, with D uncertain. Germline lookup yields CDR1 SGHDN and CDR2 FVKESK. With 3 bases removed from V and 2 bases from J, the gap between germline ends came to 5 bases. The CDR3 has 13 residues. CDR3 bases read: TGTGCCAGCAGCCATGAGCCCTACAATGAG. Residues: CASSHEPYNE. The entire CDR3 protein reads CASSHEPYNEQFF.

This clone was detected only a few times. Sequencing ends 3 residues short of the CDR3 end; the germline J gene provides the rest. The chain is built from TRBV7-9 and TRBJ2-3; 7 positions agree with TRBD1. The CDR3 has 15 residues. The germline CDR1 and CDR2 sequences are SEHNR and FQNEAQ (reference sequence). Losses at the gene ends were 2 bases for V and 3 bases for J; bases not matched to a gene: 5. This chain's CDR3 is CASSLQGVITDTQYF. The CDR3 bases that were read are TGTGCCAGCAGCTTACAGGGGGTGATTACAGATACG.

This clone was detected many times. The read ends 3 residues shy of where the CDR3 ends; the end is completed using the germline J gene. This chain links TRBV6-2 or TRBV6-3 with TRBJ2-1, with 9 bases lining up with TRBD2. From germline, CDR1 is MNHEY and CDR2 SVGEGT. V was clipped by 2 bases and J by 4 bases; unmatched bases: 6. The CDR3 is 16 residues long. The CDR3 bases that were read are TGTGCCAGCAGTTACGACGGGACTAGCCCTTACAATGAG. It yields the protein CASSYDGTSPYNE. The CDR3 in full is CASSYDGTSPYNEQFF.

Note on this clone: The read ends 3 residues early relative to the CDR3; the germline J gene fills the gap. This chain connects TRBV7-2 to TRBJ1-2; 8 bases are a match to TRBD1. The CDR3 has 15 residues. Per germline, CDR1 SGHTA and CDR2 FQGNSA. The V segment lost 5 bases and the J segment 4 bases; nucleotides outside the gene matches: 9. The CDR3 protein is CASSLTTGARYGYTF. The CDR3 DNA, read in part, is TGTGCCAGCAGCCTAACGACAGGGGCCCGCTATGGC.

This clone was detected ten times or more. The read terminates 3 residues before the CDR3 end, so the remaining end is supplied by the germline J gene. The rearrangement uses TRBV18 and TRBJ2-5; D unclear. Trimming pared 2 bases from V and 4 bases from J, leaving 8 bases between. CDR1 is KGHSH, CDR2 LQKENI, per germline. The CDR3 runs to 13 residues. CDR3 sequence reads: CASSPTNLETQYF. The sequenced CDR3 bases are TGTGCCAGCTCACCAACCAACTTAGAGACC.

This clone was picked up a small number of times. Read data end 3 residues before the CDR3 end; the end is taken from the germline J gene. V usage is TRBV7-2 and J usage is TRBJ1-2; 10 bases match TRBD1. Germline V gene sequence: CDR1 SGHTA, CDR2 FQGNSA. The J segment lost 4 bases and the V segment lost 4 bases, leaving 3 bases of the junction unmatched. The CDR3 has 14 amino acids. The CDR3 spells CASSSGTGVYGYTF. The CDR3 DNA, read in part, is TGTGCCAGCAGCTCGGGGACAGGGGTCTATGGC.

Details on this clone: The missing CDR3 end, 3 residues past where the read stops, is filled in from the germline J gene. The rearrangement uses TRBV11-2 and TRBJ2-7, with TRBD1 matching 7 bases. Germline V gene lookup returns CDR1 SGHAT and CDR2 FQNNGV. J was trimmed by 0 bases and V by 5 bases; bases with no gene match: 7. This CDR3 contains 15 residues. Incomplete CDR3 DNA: TGTGCCAGCAGCGGATACGACAGGGTCTCCTACGAG. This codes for CASSGYDRVSYE. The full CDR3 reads CASSGYDRVSYEQYF. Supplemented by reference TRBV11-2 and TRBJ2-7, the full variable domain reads EAGVAQSPRYKIIEKRQSVAFWCNPISGHATLYWYQQILGQGPKLLIQFQNNGVVDDSQLPKDRFSAERLKGVDSTLKIQPAKLEDSAVYLCASSGYDRVSYEQYFGPGTRLTVT.

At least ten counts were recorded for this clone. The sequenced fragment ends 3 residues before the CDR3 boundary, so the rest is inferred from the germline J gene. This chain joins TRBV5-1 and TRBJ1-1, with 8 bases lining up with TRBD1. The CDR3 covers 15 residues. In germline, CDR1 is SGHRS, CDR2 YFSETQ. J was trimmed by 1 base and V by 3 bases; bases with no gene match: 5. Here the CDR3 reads CASSSTTGANTEAFF. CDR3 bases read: TGCGCCAGCAGCTCTACGACAGGGGCGAACACTGAA.

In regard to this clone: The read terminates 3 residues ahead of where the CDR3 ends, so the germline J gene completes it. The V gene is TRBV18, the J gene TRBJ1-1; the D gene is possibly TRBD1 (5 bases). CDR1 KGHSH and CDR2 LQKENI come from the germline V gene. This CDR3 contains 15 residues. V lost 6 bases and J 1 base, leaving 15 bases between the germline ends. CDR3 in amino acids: CASSQTRGGNTEAFF. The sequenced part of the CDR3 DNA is TGTGCCAGCTCCCAAACCCGGGGGGGGAACACTGAA.

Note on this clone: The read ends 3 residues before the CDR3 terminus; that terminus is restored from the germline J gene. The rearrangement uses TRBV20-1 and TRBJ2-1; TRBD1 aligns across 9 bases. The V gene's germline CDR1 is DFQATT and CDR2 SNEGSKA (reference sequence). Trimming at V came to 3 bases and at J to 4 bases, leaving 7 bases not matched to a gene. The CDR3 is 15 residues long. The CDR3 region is CSASSPGQGYNEQFF. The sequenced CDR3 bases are TGCAGTGCTAGCTCGCCGGGACAGGGTTACAATGAG.

The sequenced part of the CDR3 DNA is TGTGCCTGGAATATACAGGGGGGGGAGACC. Encoded protein: CAWNIQGGET. The complete CDR3 protein is CAWNIQGGETQYF. The chain combines TRBV30 with TRBJ2-5, with a possible D match to TRBD1 (8 bases). The read comes to an end 3 residues before the CDR3 does, leaving the germline J gene to fill in the end. Trimming stripped 4 bases from V and 5 bases from J, with 14 bases between. Per germline, CDR1 GTSNPN and CDR2 SVGIG (reference sequence). This CDR3 comprises 13 residues.

CDR3 bases read: TGTGCCAGCAGCCCCCGGGGGGGCAATCAGCCC. Translation gives CASSPRGGNQP. The full-length CDR3 reads as CASSPRGGNQPQHF. This chain joins TRBV7-2 and TRBJ1-5; TRBD1 might be the D (5 bases). The DNA ends 3 residues before the CDR3 does, and the rest of the CDR3 is filled in from the germline J gene. The V end lost 5 bases, the J end lost 2 bases, and 10 bases lay between the germline ends. This CDR3 comprises 14 residues. Germline lookup yields CDR1 SGHTA and CDR2 FQGNSA.

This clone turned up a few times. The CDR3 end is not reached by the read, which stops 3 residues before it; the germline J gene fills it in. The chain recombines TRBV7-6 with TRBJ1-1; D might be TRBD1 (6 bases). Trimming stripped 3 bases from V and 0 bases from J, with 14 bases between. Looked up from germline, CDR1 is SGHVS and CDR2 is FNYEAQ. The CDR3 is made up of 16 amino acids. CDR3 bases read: TGTGCCAGCAGCTTTGGGGGGGGCCTCATGAACACTGAA. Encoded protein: CASSFGGGLMNTE. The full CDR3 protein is CASSFGGGLMNTEAFF.

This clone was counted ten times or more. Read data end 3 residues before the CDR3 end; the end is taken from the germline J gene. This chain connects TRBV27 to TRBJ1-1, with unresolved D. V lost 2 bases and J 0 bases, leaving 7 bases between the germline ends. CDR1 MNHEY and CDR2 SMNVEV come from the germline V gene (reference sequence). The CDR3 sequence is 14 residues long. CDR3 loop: CASSLADMNTEAFF. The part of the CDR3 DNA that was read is TGTGCCAGCAGTTTAGCCGACATGAACACTGAA.